One sample yielded the 8 T cell receptor beta chains listed below, sequenced in a study of tumor-infiltrating lymphocytes in primary liver carcinoma. TCR beta cDNA was made from 450 to 600 ng total RNA with a constant-region primer. Three rounds of nested multiplex PCR with slightly modified ARM-PCR produced TCR beta libraries. Investigators reported that the first two PCR rounds, at roughly 11 cycles each, used TRBV1-TRBV30 forward primers with a C-beta reverse primer. One entry per CDR3 protein, called by TCRdb with MiXCR from the multiplex PCR reads. The data show roughly 120,000 distinct CDR3 sequences, around 64% seen once. The source material, about 18-31 mg of unsorted bulk tissue, was used to co-extract RNA and DNA. The sequencing input was liver tumor tissue from sampling region 3. Documented subset: tumor region T3, left-lateral pole. These receptors were obtained from a woman aged 55-69 years with primary liver carcinoma and hepatitis B virus infection.

Turning to this clonotype: A read error may explain this, as a much larger clone is one base away. The CDR3 DNA is TGCACCAGCAGCCATTCCAGCGGGAGTGATGATATGCAGTATTTT. It translates to CTSSHSSGSDDMQYF. The V gene is TRBV1, the J gene TRBJ2-3; the table's D call, TRBD2, has no DNA check behind it. TRBV1 is a pseudogene segment. The CDR3 is 15 amino acids.

As regards this clonotype: The junction and the germline gene differ at one end; a read error may be behind it. The chain employs TRBV11-2 and TRBJ1-6; no definite D call. Germline V CDR1 and CDR2: SGHAT, FQNNGV. The CDR3 loop spans 15 amino acids. The CDR3 DNA sequence: TGTGCCAGCAACTTAGAATTGGCAGCTATCTCACCCCCCCACTTT. Amino acid sequence: CASNLELAAISPPHF.

Notes on this clonotype: A much larger clone sits a single nucleotide away, making a read error possible. Lacking the conserved final phenylalanine or tryptophan, this CDR3 likely reflects a read error. The DNA of the CDR3 is TGTGCCAGCAGCCCCCTCCAGATGAAAAGCACAGATACGCAGTATTAT. Its protein is CASSPLQMKSTDTQYY. V and J are TRBV14 and TRBJ2-3; D not certain. The CDR3 has 16 amino acids. V was cut by 4 bases and J by 0 bases, with 14 bases left in between. Germline-derived CDR1 and CDR2 are SGHDN and FVKESK.

Concerning this clonotype itself: A much bigger clone sits one base away, suggesting this may be a read error. The V call is TRBV14, the J call TRBJ2-7, with 12 bases fitting TRBD2. Germline assignment: CDR1 SGHDN and CDR2 FVKESK. The CDR3 is made up of 13 amino acids. The CDR3 DNA follows: TGTGCCAACAGCCTGACTAGCGGGAGTAAGCAGTACTTC. It translates to CANSLTSGSKQYF.

To note about this clonotype: Being one base from a much bigger clone, this may be a read error. This chain joins TRBV5-5 and TRBJ1-4, with TRBD1 matching 7 bases. Germline lookup yields CDR1 SGHKS and CDR2 YYEKEE (reference sequence). The CDR3 sequence is 12 residues long. The CDR3 protein is CGSSFGTGVLFF. In DNA form, the CDR3 reads TGTGGCAGCAGCTTCGGAACAGGGGTACTATTTTTT.

Points on this clonotype: One end of the junction does not line up with germline, which may come from a read error. The chain joins TRBV13 to TRBJ1-1; D unclear. Germline CDR1 PRHDT, CDR2 FYEKMQ (reference sequence). This CDR3 has 14 residues. The CDR3 loop is CARSFRQGSTEAFF. The CDR3 DNA is TGTGCCAGGAGCTTCCGACAAGGGAGTACTGAAGCTTTCTTT.

This sequence joins TRBV11-2 and TRBJ1-3; no reliable D call. Trimming stripped 7 bases from V and 0 bases from J, with 16 bases between. The CDR3 is 16 residues long. Germline CDR1 SGHAT, CDR2 FQNNGV. This CDR3 reads CASNKLTGVSGNTIYF. In DNA form, the CDR3 reads TGTGCCAGCAACAAATTGACCGGAGTCTCTGGAAACACCATATATTTT. Based on the CDR3 plus reference TRBV11-2 and TRBJ1-3, the full variable domain is EAGVAQSPRYKIIEKRQSVAFWCNPISGHATLYWYQQILGQGPKLLIQFQNNGVVDDSQLPKDRFSAERLKGVDSTLKIQPAKLEDSAVYLCASNKLTGVSGNTIYFGEGSWLTVV.

Worth noting for this clonotype: Sequence at one end of the junction differs from germline and may be a read error. The chain uses TRBV11-2 and TRBJ1-2; TRBD1 aligns across 8 bases. Germline V gene lookup returns CDR1 SGHAT and CDR2 FQNNGV. The CDR3 is made up of 15 amino acids. CDR3 nucleotides: TGTGCCATCAGCTTAGATCCAGGGACAGGCTATGGCTACACCTTC. This codes for CAISLDPGTGYGYTF.